This TCR beta chain was found in a study of post-analysis software for immune sequencing data. Study results and caveats: Patients used several TRBV segments, including TRBV5-6, TRBV5-1 and TRBV20-1, more often than controls.

CDR1 is SEHNR and CDR2 is FQNEAQ in the germline V gene (reference sequence). With 6 bases clipped from V and 0 bases from J, the junction kept 5 bases outside the gene matches. The CDR3 is made up of 15 amino acids. To note about this clonotype: Its antigen is not identified.

cDNA libraries for TCR beta contained unique molecular identifiers. MiXCR was run by TCRdb on the PCR reads, yielding one entry per CDR3 protein. The profile covers 800,000 to 950,000 distinct CDR3 sequences, with around 50% appearing a single time and around 4.5% taken by the ten largest. This chain links TRBV7-9 with TRBJ2-1; 7 bases map to TRBD1. Sequenced sample: blood. The clonotype was recovered from a girl aged 10 to 17 with multiple sclerosis. CDR3 protein: CASRATGPSYNEQFF. DNA of the CDR3: TGTGCCAGCAGGGCGACAGGGCCCTCCTACAATGAGCAGTTCTTC.